Listed below are T cell receptor beta chains from one sample, sequenced in a study of blood T cell repertoires in COVID-19. Here immunoSEQ multiplex PCR was the method, and the copy in TCRdb shows in-frame clones only, minus some. The data show under 85,000 clones, around 83% seen once. The sample was peripheral blood. These receptors were taken from a man older than 75 with active or convalescent COVID-19. Each CDR3 is given with its conserved first and last residue. Each record gives: J gene, D gene, CDR3 length, clone size, V gene, CDR3 protein, CDR3 DNA. D genes are given only for firm matches. Not all rows give a size; the values are once, few, many and, for expanded clones, a class.

>TRBJ2-7|NA|15|NA|TRBV18
CASSPPGRFSYEQYF
TGTGCCAGCTCACCACCTGGCAGGTTCTCCTACGAGCAGTACTTC
>TRBJ2-2|NA|16|once|TRBV9
CASSPSPDTNTGELFF
TGTGCCAGCAGCCCCTCCCCGGACACTAACACCGGGGAGCTGTTTTTT
>TRBJ1-5|NA|15|once|TRBV6-6
CASSYHPEGNQPQHF
TGTGCCAGCAGTTACCATCCGGAGGGCAATCAGCCCCAGCATTTT
>TRBJ2-7|TRBD1|14|NA|TRBV5-1
CARARDSHTYEQYF
TGCGCCAGAGCCCGGGACAGTCATACCTACGAGCAGTACTTC
>TRBJ2-3|TRBD2|15|NA|TRBV6-4
CASSISGGPTDTQYF
TGTGCCAGCAGCATTAGCGGGGGGCCCACAGATACGCAGTATTTT
>TRBJ2-5|TRBD2|15|NA|TRBV5-1
CASSLETSGGQTQYF
TGCGCCAGCAGCTTGGAGACTAGCGGGGGACAGACCCAGTACTTC
>TRBJ2-1|NA|12|NA|TRBV7-9
CASSAGVSEQFF
TGTGCCAGCAGCGCCGGGGTTAGTGAGCAGTTCTTC
>TRBJ2-1|NA|13|NA|TRBV18
CASSPTRDNEQFF
TGTGCCAGCTCACCAACTAGGGACAATGAGCAGTTCTTC
>TRBJ2-1|NA|11|NA|TRBV9
CASSVNYEQFF
TGTGCCAGCAGCGTTAATTATGAGCAGTTCTTC
>TRBJ2-7|TRBD1|15|NA|TRBV3-1/TRBV3-2
CASSSPGQGLKEQYF
TGTGCCAGCAGTTCCCCGGGACAGGGGTTGAAGGAGCAGTACTTC
>TRBJ2-7|TRBD2|13|once|TRBV4-1
CASSQSGGYEQYF
TGCGCCAGCAGCCAATCGGGGGGTTACGAGCAGTACTTC
>TRBJ2-5|TRBD1|16|NA|TRBV5-6
CASSLKTGKGLETQYF
TGTGCCAGCAGCTTGAAGACAGGGAAAGGTTTAGAGACCCAGTACTTC
>TRBJ1-5|TRBD1|14|few|TRBV3-1/TRBV3-2
CASSQRTGDQPQHF
TGTGCCAGCAGCCAAAGGACAGGGGATCAGCCCCAGCATTTT
>TRBJ1-2|TRBD1|17|NA|TRBV28
CASRSGTGVSLQGGYTF
TGTGCCAGCAGGTCGGGGACAGGCGTATCACTTCAGGGTGGCTACACCTTC
>TRBJ1-2|NA|13|NA|TRBV12-3/TRBV12-4
CASSSRWTEEEAF
TGTGCCAGCAGCTCCCGTTGGACAGAGGAGGAGGCATTC
>TRBJ1-2|NA|16|NA|TRBV11-2
CASSPTSAGTAAGYTF
TGTGCCAGCAGCCCGACGTCGGCCGGCACAGCTGCGGGCTACACCTTC
>TRBJ2-5|TRBD2|17|NA|TRBV4-2
CASSQDGYGAGVGTQYF
TGTGCCAGCAGCCAAGATGGGTACGGGGCGGGAGTAGGGACCCAGTACTTC
>TRBJ1-2|NA|13|many|TRBV19
CASSSQGTSGYTF
TGTGCCAGTAGTTCACAGGGTACGAGTGGCTACACCTTC
>TRBJ1-6|NA|15|once|TRBV3-1/TRBV3-2
CASSQNIEPGSPLHF
TGTGCCAGCAGCCAAAACATAGAACCCGGGTCACCCCTCCACTTT
>TRBJ2-7|TRBD1|13|NA|TRBV6-5
CASSYRTGGEQYF
TGTGCCAGCAGTTACAGGACAGGGGGCGAGCAGTACTTC
>TRBJ1-2|NA|14|few|TRBV4-1
CASSQVAANYGYTF
TGCGCCAGCAGCCAAGTGGCAGCTAACTATGGCTACACCTTC
>TRBJ2-5|TRBD1|14|NA|TRBV19
CASSTAGGSETQYF
TGTGCCAGTAGTACCGCAGGGGGCTCAGAGACCCAGTACTTC
>TRBJ1-5|TRBD1|15|NA|TRBV5-8
CASSKTGVGNQPQHF
TGTGCCAGCAGCAAAACAGGGGTGGGCAATCAGCCCCAGCATTTT
>TRBJ1-2|NA|17|NA|TRBV19
CASSPSGAETMVRGYTF
TGTGCCAGTAGCCCGTCAGGGGCTGAAACTATGGTGCGGGGCTACACCTTC
>TRBJ1-2|NA|13|once|TRBV2
CASSEGRGIGYTF
TGTGCCAGCAGTGAAGGCCGGGGTATCGGCTACACCTTC
>TRBJ1-5|NA|13|NA|TRBV19
CASNNGAYQPQHF
TGTGCCAGTAACAATGGGGCTTATCAGCCCCAGCATTTT
>TRBJ1-4|NA|16|few|TRBV5-6
CASSLRGLATNEKLFF
TGTGCCAGCAGCTTGAGGGGCCTTGCAACTAATGAAAAACTGTTTTTT
>TRBJ2-5|TRBD2|17|once|TRBV3-1/TRBV3-2
CASSFRTSGGAGETQYF
TGTGCCAGCAGCTTCCGGACTAGCGGGGGGGCAGGGGAGACCCAGTACTTC
>TRBJ2-3|TRBD2|17|once|TRBV7-9
CASSSLPRGGLADTQYF
TGTGCCAGCAGCTCCCTCCCCCGGGGGGGCTTAGCAGATACGCAGTATTTT
>TRBJ1-5|NA|13|NA|TRBV5-8
CASSLSLGRPQHF
TGTGCCAGCAGCCTATCACTGGGGCGGCCCCAGCATTTT
>TRBJ1-1|TRBD1|13|NA|TRBV7-6
CASSSGTGEEAFF
TGTGCCAGCAGCTCCGGGACAGGGGAGGAAGCTTTCTTT
>TRBJ1-2|TRBD1|15|NA|TRBV11-2
CASSSHRGRSGGYTF
TGTGCCAGCAGCTCGCACAGGGGGCGATCGGGTGGCTACACCTTC
>TRBJ1-1|TRBD1|15|NA|TRBV11-2
CASSLVRGMNTEAFF
TGTGCCAGCAGCTTAGTCAGGGGGATGAACACTGAAGCTTTCTTT
>TRBJ2-7|NA|12|once|TRBV7-6
CASSSQGREQYF
TGTGCCAGCAGTTCACAGGGCCGCGAGCAGTACTTC
>TRBJ1-5|NA|14|few|TRBV30
CAWNVRGTNQPQHF
TGTGCCTGGAACGTCAGGGGCACGAATCAGCCCCAGCATTTT
>TRBJ2-7|TRBD2|14|once|TRBV6-5
CASRPGLERYEQYF
TGTGCCAGCAGGCCGGGACTAGAGAGGTACGAGCAGTACTTC
>TRBJ2-7|TRBD2|17|NA|TRBV5-1
CASSRDGTSGSSYEQYF
TGCGCCAGCAGCAGGGACGGTACTAGCGGGAGTTCCTACGAGCAGTACTTC
>TRBJ2-7|TRBD1|11|NA|TRBV19
CASQGAYEQYF
TGTGCCAGTCAGGGGGCCTACGAGCAGTACTTC
>TRBJ1-2|NA|12|NA|TRBV3-1/TRBV3-2
CASSQDSYGYTF
TGTGCCAGCAGCCAAGACAGCTATGGCTACACCTTC
>TRBJ2-1|NA|12|NA|TRBV3-1/TRBV3-2
CASSQDIHEQFF
TGTGCCAGCAGCCAAGATATCCATGAGCAGTTCTTC